The 21 T cell receptor beta chains presented below share a single source sample, sequenced in a study of CD8 T cells in ankylosing spondylitis (dated by TCRdb to 2017 to 2019). What the work shows at the level of the full study, not this receptor alone: Blood from ankylosing spondylitis patients appeared to be characterized by a TCR beta motif composed of about eight highly homologous amino acid variants.

No antigen has been assigned to these receptors. Libraries were prepared through 5' RACE. Sequencing was carried out with an Illumina HiSeq 2500. Clones were called with MiXCR by TCRdb after fastp trimmed the public reads at Q25, and only in-frame beta chains were retained. Rows merge per CDR3 protein into single entries with the most common DNA and genes. Across this sample there are 200,000 to 250,000 distinct CDR3 sequences, with about 7.3% seen only once. Together, the top ten hold 13% to 15% of the sample. The sequenced sample was blood, either unsorted or a sorted T cell fraction (not recorded which). The receptor set was obtained from a male donor with ankylosing spondylitis.

This clonotype was seen at least ten times. The gene calls are TRBV12-3 or TRBV12-4 and TRBJ2-5; 9 positions match TRBD1. The CDR3 consists of 15 residues. Losses at the gene ends were 6 bases for V and 2 bases for J; bases not matched to a gene: 7. The CDR3 nucleotides read TGTGCCAGCAGACTCCTAGGACAGGGGCAAGAGACCCAGTACTTC. Translating it yields CASRLLGQGQETQYF.

This clonotype was counted at least ten times. The chain couples TRBV6-1 to TRBJ2-7, with D possibly TRBD2 on 5 matching bases. The germline V and J ends were trimmed by 3 bases and 5 bases, with 17 bases remaining between them. The length of the CDR3 is 15 residues. Germline V gene data show CDR1 as MNHNS and CDR2 as SASEGT. The CDR3 nucleotides read TGTGCCAGCAGTGATGAGGGCCAGGTTGCCCACGAGCAGTACTTC. This translates into CASSDEGQVAHEQYF.

This clonotype was observed a few times. This chain connects TRBV4-3 to TRBJ1-1; D remains unclear. Germline CDR1 reads LGHNA; CDR2 reads YSLEER. CDR3 length: 17 residues. V shed 1 base and J shed 10 bases, with 25 bases lying between them. For the CDR3, the DNA is TGCGCCAGCAGCCAAGGTCTCATGCGACGGACCCCGGGGAGAGCTTTCTTT. It specifies CASSQGLMRRTPGRAFF.

This chain uses TRBV30 with TRBJ2-7; TRBD1 aligns across 7 bases. V trimming: 0 bases; J trimming: 5 bases; junction bases outside the gene matches: 1. CDR3 length: 12 residues. From germline, CDR1 is GTSNPN and CDR2 SVGIG (reference sequence). The CDR3, as DNA: TGTGCCTGGAGTGTGACAGGGAACGAGCAGTACTTC. It encodes CAWSVTGNEQYF.

This clonotype was seen a handful of times. The chain employs TRBV7-9 and TRBJ2-1; D is perhaps TRBD1 (5 bases). The V and J ends lost 1 base and 10 bases respectively, with 11 bases between them. The CDR3 contains 13 residues. CDR1 and CDR2 from the germline V gene are SEHNR and FQNEAQ (reference sequence). This chain's CDR3 is CASSLEGLPEQFF. The CDR3 region has the DNA TGTGCCAGCAGCTTAGAGGGGCTGCCCGAGCAGTTCTTC. Complete variable domain (other parts from reference TRBV7-9 and TRBJ2-1): DTGVSQNPRHKITKRGQNVTFRCDPISEHNRLYWYRQTLGQGPEFLTYFQNEAQLEKSRLLSDRFSAERPKGSFSTLEIQRTEQGDSAMYLCASSLEGLPEQFFGPGTRLTVL.

This clonotype was picked up many times. The chain is built from TRBV27 and TRBJ2-5; 8 bases line up with TRBD2. This CDR3 contains 15 residues. The ends lost 6 bases at V and 7 bases at J; junction bases unmatched: 13. The germline CDR1 and CDR2 sequences are MNHEY and SMNVEV (reference sequence). The CDR3 sequence is CASSLSGGGLWTQYF. The CDR3 DNA follows: TGTGCCAGCAGCCTCTCCGGGGGGGGCCTCTGGACCCAGTACTTC.

This clonotype was counted many times. The J gene is TRBJ1-2, the V gene TRBV19; 8 positions match TRBD1. Germline V gives CDR1 LNHDA, CDR2 SQIVND (reference sequence). The CDR3 length is 15 residues. Trimming cost V 3 bases and J 4 bases; bases outside gene matches: 7. The chain's CDR3 is CASSISTGEIYGYTF. CDR3 coding DNA: TGTGCCAGTAGTATCTCGACAGGGGAGATCTATGGCTACACCTTC. Variable domain in full (rest from reference TRBV19 and TRBJ1-2): DGGITQSPKYLFRKEGQNVTLSCEQNLNHDAMYWYRQDPGQGLRLIYYSQIVNDFQKGDIAEGYSVSREKKESFPLTVTSAQKNPTAFYLCASSISTGEIYGYTFGSGTRLTVV.

This clonotype has just a few counts. This chain connects TRBV12-3 or TRBV12-4 to TRBJ2-5; 14 nucleotides agree with TRBD2. Germline trimming cut 5 bases from V and 4 bases from J; bases unmatched to any gene: 9. The CDR3 runs to 17 residues. CDR3 region: CASSPWTSGRMGETQYF. DNA for the CDR3: TGTGCCAGCAGTCCCTGGACTAGCGGGAGGATGGGAGAGACCCAGTACTTC.

The rearrangement uses TRBV7-9 and TRBJ2-7, with 12 bases fitting TRBD1. This CDR3 region has 15 residues. Germline CDR1 and CDR2: SEHNR and FQNEAQ (reference sequence). V trimming: 4 bases; J trimming: 2 bases; junction bases outside the gene matches: 3. CDR3 sequence: CASSYGTGGPYEQYF. The CDR3 DNA sequence: TGTGCCAGCAGCTACGGGACAGGGGGCCCCTACGAGCAGTACTTC.

There are many counts of this clonotype. This chain joins TRBV3-1 and TRBJ1-2; 11 bases fit TRBD1. After removal of 4 bases from V and 6 bases from J, the junction contained 7 bases not matched to a gene. This CDR3 is 15 amino acids long. Germline CDR1 is LGHDT and CDR2 is YNNKEL (reference sequence). The DNA of the CDR3 is TGTGCCAGCAGCCGGGACAGGGGGACGATAGATGGCTACACCTTC. The encoded protein is CASSRDRGTIDGYTF. Full variable domain (missing parts from reference TRBV3-1 and TRBJ1-2): DTAVSQTPKYLVTQMGNDKSIKCEQNLGHDTMYWYKQDSKKFLKIMFSYNNKELIINETVPNRFSPKSPDKAHLNLHINSLELGDSAVYFCASSRDRGTIDGYTFGSGTRLTVV.

Ten or more counts support this clonotype. A junction end diverges from the germline sequence, so it may reflect a read error. The rearrangement joins TRBV7-6 to TRBJ1-1; TRBD1 is a possible D gene (5 bases). The CDR3 length is 14 residues. Germline V CDR1 and CDR2: SGHVS, FNYEAQ. CDR3 in amino acids: CASSLASTGTEAFF. CDR3 coding DNA: TGTGCCAGCAGCCTAGCATCTACAGGCACTGAAGCTTTCTTT.

This chain connects TRBV5-4 to TRBJ2-2; D gene unclear. CDR3 length equals 13 residues. V shed 5 bases and J shed 8 bases, with 13 bases lying between them. Germline CDR1 is SGHNT and CDR2 is YYREEE (reference sequence). The CDR3 DNA reads as TGTGCCAGCAGTATGGCCAGAACTGGGGAGCTGTTTTTT. It encodes CASSMARTGELFF.

This clonotype was picked up many times. CDR3 sequence: CSVEDPGTETYEQYF. The CDR3 nucleotides are TGCAGCGTTGAAGACCCCGGGACAGAGACCTACGAGCAGTACTTC. The chain has TRBV29-1 and TRBJ2-7, with 7 positions matching TRBD1. CDR1 SQVTM and CDR2 ANQGSEA come from the germline V gene. This CDR3 region has 15 residues. The J segment lost 2 bases and the V segment lost 0 bases, leaving 7 bases of the junction unmatched.

This clonotype was detected ten times or more. The chain carries TRBV11-2 and TRBJ2-7; 7 nucleotides agree with TRBD1. The CDR3 length is 12 residues. Germline loops: CDR1 SGHAT, CDR2 FQNNGV. The J segment lost 10 bases and the V segment lost 1 base, leaving 4 bases of the junction unmatched. For the CDR3, the DNA is TGTGCCAGCAGCTTAGCAGACAGGGTTCAGTACTTC. Its protein product is CASSLADRVQYF.

A few counts support this clonotype. The chain recombines TRBV18 with TRBJ2-7; 9 positions agree with TRBD1. The germline V gene encodes CDR1 KGHSH and CDR2 LQKENI. This CDR3 is 16 amino acids long. Trimming removed 0 bases from V and 2 bases from J; junction bases left unmatched: 5. The CDR3 here is CASSPPPGTGPYEQYF. The CDR3 DNA reads as TGTGCCAGCTCACCACCTCCCGGGACAGGGCCCTACGAGCAGTACTTC.

Many counts were recorded for this clonotype. The chain links TRBV5-1 to TRBJ1-2; D is possibly TRBD1 (5 bases). This CDR3 region has 15 residues. Germline V lookup: CDR1 SGHRS, CDR2 YFSETQ. V was clipped by 0 bases and J by 0 bases, with 9 bases between them. The CDR3 is CASSLARTTNYGYTF. The CDR3 DNA reads TGCGCCAGCAGCTTGGCAAGGACAACTAACTATGGCTACACCTTC.

This clonotype was observed many times. The rearrangement links TRBV7-2 to TRBJ2-2; D unclear. CDR1 is SGHTA and CDR2 is FQGNSA in the germline V gene. The germline V and J ends were trimmed by 2 bases and 4 bases, with 8 bases remaining between them. The CDR3 length is 14 residues. CDR3 nucleotides: TGTGCCAGCAGCTTACGTCAGGCCACCGGGGAGCTGTTTTTT. Translating gives CASSLRQATGELFF.

This clonotype was seen ten or more times. A junction end diverges from the germline sequence, so it may reflect a read error. The gene calls are TRBV28 and TRBJ2-1; D is unclear. This CDR3 region has 14 residues. CDR1 is MDHEN and CDR2 is SYDVKM in the germline V gene. The CDR3 loop reads CASSSFVELNGQFF. In nucleotides, the CDR3 is TGTGCCAGCAGCTCCTTCGTTGAACTCAATGGGCAGTTCTTC.

In this sample, this clonotype turned up a few times. The gene calls are TRBV7-6 and TRBJ2-5; the match to TRBD2 covers 9 bases. V lost 5 bases to trimming and J lost 5 bases; unmatched junction nucleotides: 9. CDR1 is SGHVS and CDR2 is FNYEAQ in the germline V gene. The CDR3 spans 15 residues. CDR3 DNA: TGTGCCAGCAGCAATCCAACGGGACTAGCTGAGACCCAGTACTTC. It translates to CASSNPTGLAETQYF. Looking up the rest from reference TRBV7-6 and TRBJ2-5 gives the full variable domain: GAGVSQSPRYKVTKRGQDVALRCDPISGHVSLYWYRQALGQGPEFLTYFNYEAQQDKSGLPNDRFSAERPEGSISTLTIQRTEQRDSAMYRCASSNPTGLAETQYFGPGTRLLVL.

The V gene is TRBV11-2, the J gene TRBJ2-7, with TRBD2 as a possible D gene (6 bases). Trimming left V 1 base short and J 4 bases short, with 11 bases between. Germline CDR1 and CDR2: SGHAT and FQNNGV. CDR3 length equals 14 residues. CDR3: CASSLAGEGYEQYF. CDR3 bases: TGTGCCAGCAGCTTAGCGGGAGAGGGGTACGAGCAGTACTTC.

The table lists this clonotype with many counts. V and J are TRBV4-3 and TRBJ1-2; D is possibly TRBD1 (5 bases). V gave up 4 bases and J gave up 2 bases, with 14 bases separating them. This CDR3 is 15 amino acids long. Germline CDR1 reads LGHNA; CDR2 reads YSLEER. Here the CDR3 DNA reads TGCGCCAGCAGCCCCCTCGACAGAGCAAACTATGGCTACACCTTC. Translated: CASSPLDRANYGYTF.